A single sample gave rise to the 30 T cell receptor beta chains below, sequenced in a study of T cells in Graves' hyperthyroidism and ophthalmopathy. Amplification targeted TCR beta CDR3 regions from RNA transcripts. TCR CDR3 regions were first amplified by RT-PCR with HTBI primers. One entry per CDR3 protein, called by TCRdb with MiXCR from the multiplex PCR reads. The table includes fewer than 250,000 distinct CDR3 sequences, about 15% detected once. The sample was blood. The source is a woman between 18 and 29 years old with Graves' ophthalmopathy.

This clonotype has at least ten counts. The J gene is TRBJ2-1, the V gene TRBV15; 11 nucleotides align to TRBD2. Germline CDR1 is LNHNV and CDR2 is YYDKDF (reference sequence). This CDR3 is built from 15 residues. The ends lost 1 base at V and 8 bases at J; junction bases unmatched: 4. CDR3 DNA: TGTGCCACCAGCAGAGTAGCGGGAGGGGTCGATGAGCAGTTCTTC. Translating gives CATSRVAGGVDEQFF.

This clonotype was counted ten times or more. The CDR3: CASKSSGQETQYF. As DNA, the CDR3 is TGCGCCAGCAAGTCTAGCGGACAAGAGACCCAGTACTTC. This chain uses TRBV5-1 with TRBJ2-5; 7 bases map to TRBD2. The CDR3 runs 13 residues. The V segment lost 6 bases and the J segment 2 bases; nucleotides outside the gene matches: 4. Germline V gene lookup returns CDR1 SGHRS and CDR2 YFSETQ.

This clonotype was recorded many times. The chain employs TRBV19 and TRBJ1-1, with a tentative D call TRBD1 (5 bases). Germline values: CDR1 LNHDA, CDR2 SQIVND (reference sequence). This CDR3 is 12 amino acids long. Deletions cut 3 bases from V and 6 bases from J, with 8 bases between. CDR3 sequence: CASSMGGAEAFF. CDR3 nucleotide sequence: TGTGCCAGTAGTATGGGGGGAGCTGAAGCTTTCTTT.

This clonotype showed up just a few times. In DNA form, the CDR3 reads TGTGCCAGCAGCGTAGTCCAGTCTTATAGCACAGATACGCAGTATTTT. Translation gives CASSVVQSYSTDTQYF. This chain links TRBV9 with TRBJ2-3; D gene ambiguous. Trimming left V 0 bases short and J 0 bases short, with 11 bases between. The CDR3 consists of 16 residues. Germline lookup yields CDR1 SGDLS and CDR2 YYNGEE. Based on the CDR3 plus reference TRBV9 and TRBJ2-3, the full variable domain is DSGVTQTPKHLITATGQRVTLRCSPRSGDLSVYWYQQSLDQGLQFLIQYYNGEERAKGNILERFSAQQFPDLHSELNLSSLELGDSALYFCASSVVQSYSTDTQYFGPGTRLTVL.

This clonotype was recorded only once. CDR3 sequence: CASSIGGLSTEAFF. Written as DNA, the CDR3 is TGTGCCAGTAGTATCGGAGGTCTGAGCACTGAAGCTTTCTTT. J is TRBJ1-1 and V is TRBV19; no reliable D call. Trimming shortened V by 3 bases and J by 4 bases, and 12 bases separated the two germline ends. The CDR3 runs 14 residues. Germline CDR1 reads LNHDA; CDR2 reads SQIVND (reference sequence).

This clonotype showed up many times. CDR3 coding DNA: TGTGCCAGCAGCGTCGCCCGAGGAAGTGGGGAGCAGTACTTC. Residues: CASSVARGSGEQYF. The J gene is TRBJ2-7, the V gene TRBV9, with no clear D. Trimming removed 2 bases at V and 7 bases at J, with 16 bases between. Germline values: CDR1 SGDLS, CDR2 YYNGEE. This CDR3 is 14 amino acids long.

This clonotype was observed once. J is TRBJ2-3 and V is TRBV12-3 or TRBV12-4; 8 nucleotides align to TRBD2. The length of the CDR3 is 16 residues. V gave up 2 bases and J gave up 5 bases; unmatched junction bases: 9. The CDR3, as DNA: TGTGCCAGCAGTTTATGGGCTCGCGGGAGGTTAGATACGCAGTATTTT. This translates into CASSLWARGRLDTQYF.

This clonotype was counted at least ten times. This chain joins TRBV7-6 and TRBJ1-1, with no clear D. The CDR3 runs to 17 residues. Trimming removed 5 bases at V and 0 bases at J, with 19 bases between. Germline V gene sequence: CDR1 SGHVS, CDR2 FNYEAQ. CDR3: CASSPIPLQTLNTEAFF. The CDR3 bases are TGTGCCAGCAGCCCCATCCCCCTACAGACCTTGAACACTGAAGCTTTCTTT. Looking up the rest from reference TRBV7-6 and TRBJ1-1 gives the full variable domain: GAGVSQSPRYKVTKRGQDVALRCDPISGHVSLYWYRQALGQGPEFLTYFNYEAQQDKSGLPNDRFSAERPEGSISTLTIQRTEQRDSAMYRCASSPIPLQTLNTEAFFGQGTRLTVV.

The chain is built from TRBV9 and TRBJ2-3; 8 positions agree with TRBD2. V shed 4 bases and J 4 bases; nucleotides not matched to a gene: 11. CDR1 SGDLS and CDR2 YYNGEE come from the germline V gene. The CDR3 consists of 16 residues. CDR3 sequence: CASSWTNGGASDTQYF. The CDR3 bases are TGTGCCAGCAGCTGGACTAACGGGGGGGCCTCAGATACGCAGTATTTT. The variable domain in full, completed from reference TRBV9 and TRBJ2-3, reads DSGVTQTPKHLITATGQRVTLRCSPRSGDLSVYWYQQSLDQGLQFLIQYYNGEERAKGNILERFSAQQFPDLHSELNLSSLELGDSALYFCASSWTNGGASDTQYFGPGTRLTVL.

This clonotype was seen many times. The chain combines TRBV11-2 with TRBJ1-1, with a weak D call TRBD1 (6 bases). The CDR3 totals 15 residues. Deletions cut 3 bases from V and 2 bases from J, with 13 bases between. CDR1 and CDR2 from the germline V gene are SGHAT and FQNNGV. The CDR3 here is CASSFRRGFNTEAFF. The CDR3 coding sequence is TGTGCCAGCAGCTTCCGTAGGGGGTTTAACACTGAAGCTTTCTTT.

This clonotype was recorded at least ten times. The chain links TRBV12-3 or TRBV12-4 to TRBJ2-1; 8 positions agree with TRBD2. V lost 8 bases, J lost 9 bases, and 6 bases stayed unmatched. The CDR3 consists of 12 residues. The CDR3 bases are TGTGCCAGCTACGGGAGGGAAGGTGAGCAGTTCTTC. Amino acids: CASYGREGEQFF.

This clonotype was counted at least ten times. The V and J genes are TRBV7-2 and TRBJ2-1, with D hard to call. V lost 1 base, J lost 2 bases, and 9 bases lay in between. Per the germline V gene, CDR1 is SGHTA and CDR2 is FQGNSA. This CDR3 comprises 15 residues. The CDR3 coding sequence is TGTGCCAGCAGCTTAGGGCAGAGTCCCTACAATGAGCAGTTCTTC. Translation gives CASSLGQSPYNEQFF. Full variable domain (missing parts from reference TRBV7-2 and TRBJ2-1): GAGVSQSPSNKVTEKGKDVELRCDPISGHTALYWYRQSLGQGLEFLIYFQGNSAPDKSGLPSDRFSAERTGGSVSTLTIQRTQQEDSAVYLCASSLGQSPYNEQFFGPGTRLTVL.

In this sample, this clonotype turned up many times. The rearrangement links TRBV5-1 to TRBJ2-1; D is perhaps TRBD1 (5 bases). The germline CDR1 and CDR2 sequences are SGHRS and YFSETQ. Trimming cost V 0 bases and J 4 bases, with 14 bases left between them. The CDR3 runs 16 residues. The CDR3 coding sequence is TGCGCCAGCAGCTTGGGGTTAGGGGTGGGATACAATGAGCAGTTCTTC. This gives the protein CASSLGLGVGYNEQFF.

This clonotype was counted ten times or more. V is TRBV20-1 and J is TRBJ2-3; the D call may be TRBD1 or TRBD2 (6 bases each). The CDR3 consists of 15 residues. The germline V and J ends were trimmed by 6 bases and 5 bases, with 21 bases remaining between them. CDR1 is DFQATT and CDR2 is SNEGSKA in the germline V gene (reference sequence). The CDR3 sequence is CSAALTGGQLDTQYF. The CDR3, as DNA: TGCAGTGCCGCCCTCACCGGGGGCCAGTTAGATACGCAGTATTTT.

This clonotype was counted many times. This chain links TRBV6-1 with TRBJ1-6; 9 bases line up with TRBD1. CDR3 length: 14 amino acids. The germline CDR1 and CDR2 sequences are MNHNS and SASEGT. The junction had 11 bases not matched to a gene; V was cut back by 6 bases and J by 14 bases. The CDR3 here is CASRAGQGLVSLHF. DNA for the CDR3: TGTGCCAGCAGAGCGGGACAGGGACTTGTATCCCTCCACTTT.

This clonotype came up many times. The J gene is TRBJ1-2, the V gene TRBV11-2; D unresolved. The CDR3 extends over 17 amino acids. V was cut by 5 bases and J by 4 bases, with 23 bases left in between. Germline V lookup: CDR1 SGHAT, CDR2 FQNNGV. The CDR3 sequence: CASSPGPRRDTRYGYTF. CDR3 bases: TGTGCCAGCAGCCCTGGCCCACGACGGGATACTCGCTATGGCTACACCTTC.

The V gene is TRBV15, the J gene TRBJ2-1; unclear D gene. Trimming took off 2 bases at V and 3 bases at J, with 14 bases between the two ends. CDR3 size: 16 residues. Per germline, CDR1 LNHNV and CDR2 YYDKDF (reference sequence). CDR3 bases: TGTGCCACCAGCAGACAACGAGACGAAAGCTACAATGAGCAGTTCTTC. Residues: CATSRQRDESYNEQFF. Using reference TRBV15 and TRBJ2-1 for the parts outside the CDR3, the full variable domain is DAMVIQNPRYQVTQFGKPVTLSCSQTLNHNVMYWYQQKSSQAPKLLFHYYDKDFNNEADTPDNFQSRRPNTSFCFLDIRSPGLGDTAMYLCATSRQRDESYNEQFFGPGTRLTVL.

In its sample, this clonotype was seen many times. The genes are TRBV28 and TRBJ2-4; maybe TRBD1 (6 bases). The germline CDR1 and CDR2 sequences are MDHEN and SYDVKM. Trimming stripped 3 bases from V and 3 bases from J, with 9 bases between. The CDR3 loop spans 14 amino acids. Here the CDR3 reads CASSLRGGKNIQYF. The CDR3 nucleotides are TGTGCCAGCAGTTTGAGAGGGGGCAAAAACATTCAGTACTTC.

This clonotype has ten or more counts. The V call is TRBV6-5, the J call TRBJ2-6; 7 bases align to TRBD1. Germline CDR1 is MNHEY and CDR2 is SVGAGI. The V segment lost 2 bases and the J segment 0 bases; nucleotides outside the gene matches: 4. The CDR3 is 17 amino acids. The CDR3 loop is CASSYEGALSGANVLTF. The CDR3 coding sequence is TGTGCCAGCAGTTACGAGGGGGCGCTCTCTGGGGCCAACGTCCTGACTTTC.

This chain uses TRBV6-1 with TRBJ1-3; D gene uncertain. The CDR3 loop spans 13 amino acids. The V gene lost 8 bases and the J gene lost 2 bases, with 10 bases spanning the gap. Per germline, CDR1 MNHNS and CDR2 SASEGT. The DNA of the CDR3 is TGTGCCAGCGGCGAGGTCGCTGGAAACACCATATATTTT. Its protein product is CASGEVAGNTIYF.

The chain employs TRBV20-1 and TRBJ2-3; tentative D call: TRBD1 (6 bases). Germline V gene data show CDR1 as DFQATT and CDR2 as SNEGSKA (reference sequence). The V gene lost 7 bases and the J gene lost 0 bases, with 26 bases spanning the gap. There are 18 residues in the CDR3. CDR3 DNA sequence: TGCAGTGAACAAATCGAGGGGGTCCGGAGTACGAGCACAGATACGCAGTATTTT. It translates to CSEQIEGVRSTSTDTQYF.

This clonotype has ten or more counts. The genes are TRBV20-1 and TRBJ2-2, with D perhaps being TRBD1 or TRBD2 (5 bases each). Germline V gene lookup returns CDR1 DFQATT and CDR2 SNEGSKA (reference sequence). The CDR3 is 17 residues long. With 0 bases removed from V and 5 bases from J, the gap between germline ends came to 19 bases. The CDR3: CSAREGVRLEGTGELFF. The CDR3 nucleotides read TGCAGTGCTAGAGAAGGGGTCCGACTCGAGGGGACCGGGGAGCTGTTTTTT.

In this sample, this clonotype turned up many times. The rearrangement links TRBV7-9 to TRBJ2-7; the match to TRBD2 covers 14 bases. The germline CDR1 and CDR2 sequences are SEHNR and FQNEAQ (reference sequence). The CDR3 length is 17 residues. V shed 4 bases and J 7 bases; nucleotides not matched to a gene: 12. The CDR3 bases are TGTGCCAGCAGCTCAGAAAGGGGGACTAGCGGGAGAGGGGAGCAGTACTTC. The encoded protein is CASSSERGTSGRGEQYF.

This clonotype was counted many times. The V and J genes are TRBV18 and TRBJ2-3; TRBD2 agrees at 8 bases. The CDR3 runs to 15 residues. After removal of 2 bases from V and 1 base from J, the junction contained 2 bases not matched to a gene. Germline CDR1 is KGHSH and CDR2 is LQKENI. The CDR3 DNA follows: TGTGCCAGCTCACCAGTGCGGGGGGGCACAGATACGCAGTATTTT. Protein product: CASSPVRGGTDTQYF.

In this sample, this clonotype turned up many times. This sequence joins TRBV7-9 and TRBJ2-5, with D perhaps TRBD2 (5 bases). This CDR3 has 16 amino acids. Trimming removed 1 base from V and 5 bases from J, with 17 bases in between. CDR1 and CDR2 (germline): SEHNR, FQNEAQ (reference sequence). This chain's CDR3 is CASSLEAYSSRETQYF. CDR3 sequence (DNA): TGTGCCAGCAGCTTAGAAGCGTATTCTAGCAGGGAGACCCAGTACTTC.

Note on this clonotype: One end of the junction is discordant with germline, which a read error may explain. The genes are TRBV6-4 and TRBJ2-2; TRBD2 aligns across 9 bases. CDR1 is MRHNA, CDR2 SNTAGT, per germline. The CDR3 spans 14 residues. This CDR3 is CTSSASGDTGEPFF. For the CDR3, the DNA is TGTACCAGCAGTGCTAGCGGGGACACCGGGGAGCCGTTTTTT.

The sample holds many counts of this clonotype. This chain joins TRBV19 and TRBJ1-1; D unresolved. Per germline, CDR1 LNHDA and CDR2 SQIVND (reference sequence). The CDR3 is made up of 14 amino acids. The V end was cut by 7 bases, the J end by 0 bases, with 12 bases between. CDR3 in DNA: TGTGCCAGTACCAAGGAAAACATGAACACTGAAGCTTTCTTT. Its protein is CASTKENMNTEAFF.

The chain is built from TRBV29-1 and TRBJ1-1, with 10 positions matching TRBD1. CDR1 is SQVTM and CDR2 is ANQGSEA in the germline V gene. The trim removed 3 bases at V and 4 bases at J, leaving 8 bases unmatched. This CDR3 region has 15 residues. The CDR3 DNA follows: TGCAGCGTTGACCCGACAGGGGGCTGGGGCACTGAAGCTTTCTTT. This codes for CSVDPTGGWGTEAFF.

The chain recombines TRBV20-1 with TRBJ1-2; 8 nucleotides line up with TRBD1. Looked up from germline, CDR1 is DFQATT and CDR2 is SNEGSKA (reference sequence). The CDR3 runs to 14 residues. J gave up 3 bases and V 3 bases, and 6 bases lay outside the gene matches. CDR3 in DNA: TGCAGTGCTAGCCCGGAGACAGGGGACTATGGCTACACCTTC. Its protein product is CSASPETGDYGYTF.

The chain joins TRBV2 to TRBJ2-7, with D tentatively TRBD1 (6 bases). Germline assignment: CDR1 SNHLY and CDR2 FYNNEI. CDR3 size: 12 residues. The ends were cut back, 7 bases at V and 4 bases at J, with 11 bases in the middle. The CDR3 reads CASNPRGYEQYF. CDR3 DNA: TGTGCCAGCAACCCCAGGGGATACGAGCAGTACTTC.